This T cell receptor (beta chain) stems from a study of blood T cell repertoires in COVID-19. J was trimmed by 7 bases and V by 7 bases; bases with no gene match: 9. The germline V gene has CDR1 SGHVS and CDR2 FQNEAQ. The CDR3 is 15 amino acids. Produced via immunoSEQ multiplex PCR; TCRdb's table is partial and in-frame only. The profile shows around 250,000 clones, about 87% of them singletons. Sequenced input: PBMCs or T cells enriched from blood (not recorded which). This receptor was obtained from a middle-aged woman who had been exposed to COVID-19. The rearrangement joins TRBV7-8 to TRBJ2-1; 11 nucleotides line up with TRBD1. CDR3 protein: CASTFLGQGGNEQFF. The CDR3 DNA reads TGTGCCAGCACCTTCCTGGGACAGGGGGGGAATGAGCAGTTCTTC. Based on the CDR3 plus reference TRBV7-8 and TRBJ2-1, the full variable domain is GAGVSQSPRYKVAKRGQDVALRCDPISGHVSLFWYQQALGQGPEFLTYFQNEAQLDKSGLPSDRFFAERPEGSVSTLKIQRTQQEDSAVYLCASTFLGQGGNEQFFGPGTRLTVL.